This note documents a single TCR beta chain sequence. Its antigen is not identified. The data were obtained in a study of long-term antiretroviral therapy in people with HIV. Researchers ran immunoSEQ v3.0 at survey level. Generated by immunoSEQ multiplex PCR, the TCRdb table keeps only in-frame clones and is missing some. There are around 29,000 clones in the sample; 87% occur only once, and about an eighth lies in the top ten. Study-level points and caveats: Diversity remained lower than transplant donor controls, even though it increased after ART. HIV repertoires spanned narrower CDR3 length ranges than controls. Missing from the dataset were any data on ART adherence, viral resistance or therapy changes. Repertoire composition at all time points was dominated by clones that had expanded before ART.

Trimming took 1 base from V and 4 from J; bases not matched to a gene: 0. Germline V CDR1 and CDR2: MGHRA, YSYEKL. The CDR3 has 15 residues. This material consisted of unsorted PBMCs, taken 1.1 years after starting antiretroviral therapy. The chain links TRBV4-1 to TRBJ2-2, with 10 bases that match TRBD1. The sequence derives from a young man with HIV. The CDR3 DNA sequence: TGCGCCAGCAGCCAAGGGGACAGGGGCACCGGGGAGCTGTTTTTT. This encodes CASSQGDRGTGELFF.